A selection of T cell receptor beta chains follows, all from one sample in a study of OX40 agonist ivuxolimab in advanced cancers. Sequencing used immunoSEQ multiplex PCR; TCRdb keeps in-frame clones, though not all of them. The sample contains around 26,000 clones, more than 75% of which appear only once. Here the sequenced sample was CD4+ or CD8+ T cells sorted from blood, taken in a trial of the OX40 agonist ivuxolimab. These receptors all stem from an adult with an advanced solid tumor such as melanoma, head and neck, liver or kidney cancer. The CDR3 runs from the conserved cysteine through the conserved F or W. The D gene is left open where the match is weak. Size is omitted from some rows. Given values are once, few, many or a class for expanded clones.

cdr3_length j_call v_call d_call clone_size cdr3_nt cdr3_aa
14 TRBJ1-5 TRBV18 - - TGTGCCAGCTCTCCGACGGGTAACACTGGACCCCAGCATTTT CASSPTGNTGPQHF
13 TRBJ1-4 TRBV4-1 - - TGCGCCAGCAGCCAAGACCCGAATGAAGAACTGTTTTTT CASSQDPNEELFF
14 TRBJ1-5 TRBV27 - - TGTGCCAGCAGCCATACAGGAGGGAATCAGCCCCAGCATTTT CASSHTGGNQPQHF
16 TRBJ1-1 TRBV27 - - TGTGCCACCAGTGGGGGGACCGACAGCATGAACACTGAAGCTTTCTTT CATSGGTDSMNTEAFF
12 TRBJ2-7 TRBV27 TRBD1 - TGTGCCAGCACCCGACAGGGGGGCGAGCAGTACTTC CASTRQGGEQYF
14 TRBJ2-3 TRBV19 - once TGTGCCAGTAGGAAAGGTTGGTACACAGATACGCAGTATTTT CASRKGWYTDTQYF
12 TRBJ2-7 TRBV27 - - TGTGCCAGCAGTCAGGGTTCCTACGAGCAGTACTTC CASSQGSYEQYF
15 TRBJ2-5 TRBV10-3 TRBD2 - TGTGCCACTGAAATCGGGGACTACTCCGGGGAGACCCAGTACTTC CATEIGDYSGETQYF
17 TRBJ2-2 TRBV10-3 - - TGTGCCATCAGTGAGTCGTGGGGGGCGTTCAGTACCGGGGAGCTGTTTTTT CAISESWGAFSTGELFF
16 TRBJ2-1 TRBV2 TRBD2 - TGTGCCAGCAGTGAAGCGAGCGGGGGAGTGTATAATGAGCAGTTCTTC CASSEASGGVYNEQFF
13 TRBJ2-2 TRBV11-3 - - TGTGCCAGCAGCTCGACACGGGCCGGGGAGCTGTTTTTT CASSSTRAGELFF
11 TRBJ1-2 TRBV27 - - TGTGCCAGCATGGGGAGGAGAGGCTACACCTTC CASMGRRGYTF
14 TRBJ2-7 TRBV5-6 - - TGTGCCAGCAGCCCAGGACAGAGTATCTACGAGCAGTACTTC CASSPGQSIYEQYF
17 TRBJ2-5 TRBV27 TRBD2 once TGTGCCAGCAGTTCCCTCCTTGGACTAGCGGGAGAAGAGACCCAGTACTTC CASSSLLGLAGEETQYF
18 TRBJ2-7 TRBV2 - - TGTGCCAGCAGTGGACGGCGCGGGAGAGGGGGTCAGTCCTACGAGCAGTACTTC CASSGRRGRGGQSYEQYF
16 TRBJ2-5 TRBV30 TRBD2 - TGTGCCTGGAGTGCTAACGGGGGGTTGGTTGGGGAGACCCAGTACTTC CAWSANGGLVGETQYF
15 TRBJ2-1 TRBV7-3 - - TGTGCCAGCAGCCGCGGGCAGGGTGGCTACAATGAGCAGTTCTTC CASSRGQGGYNEQFF
15 TRBJ2-7 TRBV7-3 - - TGTGCCAGCAGCTTAGCGCCGGGGACCACCTACGAGCAGTACTTC CASSLAPGTTYEQYF
15 TRBJ2-3 TRBV19 TRBD2 - TGTGCCAGTAGTTGGACTAGCGGGAACACAGATACGCAGTATTTT CASSWTSGNTDTQYF
13 TRBJ2-7 TRBV7-7 - few TGTGCCAGCAGCTTAGAGGGAGGTTCCGAGCAGTACTTC CASSLEGGSEQYF
12 TRBJ2-7 TRBV7-9 TRBD1 - TGTGCCAGCAGCCCGACAGGGCCCGAGCAGTACTTC CASSPTGPEQYF
17 TRBJ2-1 TRBV2 TRBD2 - TGTGCCAGCAGTGTTCTAGCGGGAGTCTACTCCTACAATGAGCAGTTCTTC CASSVLAGVYSYNEQFF
15 TRBJ2-5 TRBV28 TRBD2 once TGTGCCAGCAGGCCTACCGGGACTATCCTAGAGACCCAGTACTTC CASRPTGTILETQYF
13 TRBJ2-7 TRBV30 - - TGTGCCTGGAGTGTAGGGCCCACCGACGAGCAGTACTTC CAWSVGPTDEQYF
14 TRBJ2-5 TRBV29-1 TRBD2 - TGCAGCGCCGGGAGGGTGGGGCCCCAAGAGACCCAGTACTTC CSAGRVGPQETQYF
15 TRBJ2-7 TRBV18 - - TGTGCCAGCTCACCGGTTCAGGGGTCCTTCTACGAGCAGTACTTC CASSPVQGSFYEQYF
17 TRBJ1-1 TRBV28 TRBD1 few TGTGCCAGCAGTTCAACTCGGACAGGGGGCGCAAACACTGAAGCTTTCTTT CASSSTRTGGANTEAFF
15 TRBJ1-5 TRBV2 - few TGTGCCAGGCCCGCAAGACCGAATAGCAATCAGCCCCAGCATTTT CARPARPNSNQPQHF
14 TRBJ2-1 TRBV27 TRBD1 - TGTGCCAGCAGTTTATCAGGGGGCATGAATGAGCAGTTCTTC CASSLSGGMNEQFF
15 TRBJ1-1 TRBV10-1 - few TGCGCCAGCAGGATGACACAACAGGGAGGGACTGAAGCTTTCTTT CASRMTQQGGTEAFF
16 TRBJ2-1 TRBV5-4 TRBD2 - TGTGCCAGCAGCGGGATTAGCGGGGGCCGTTACAATGAGCAGTTCTTC CASSGISGGRYNEQFF
14 TRBJ2-1 TRBV2 - few TGTGCCAGCTGTGGGTTAGATTCCTACAATGAGCAGTTCTTC CASCGLDSYNEQFF
14 TRBJ2-7 TRBV4-1 TRBD1 - TGCGCCAGCAGCCAAGTGACAGGGACCTACGAGCAGTACTTC CASSQVTGTYEQYF
13 TRBJ1-1 TRBV11-2 - once TGTGCCAGCAGCATTGGACAGCCACCTGAAGCTTTCTTT CASSIGQPPEAFF
14 TRBJ1-1 TRBV9 - few TGTGCCAGCAGCGCCCGACAGATGAACACTGAAGCTTTCTTT CASSARQMNTEAFF
12 TRBJ2-5 TRBV7-9 - - TGTGCCAGCATGCGCCTAAGGGGGACCCAGTACTTC CASMRLRGTQYF
15 TRBJ2-5 TRBV4-1 - - TGCGCCAGCAGCCAAGATAGGGGGGGTCAAGAGACCCAGTACTTC CASSQDRGGQETQYF
19 TRBJ1-5 TRBV27 - once TGTGCCAGCAGAGGGACCTCCGAGGAGGGCATACATAGCAATCAGCCCCAGCATTTT CASRGTSEEGIHSNQPQHF
13 TRBJ1-1 TRBV11-3 - - TGTGCCAGCAGCTTAGCCAGTAGCACTGAAGCTTTCTTT CASSLASSTEAFF
15 TRBJ1-5 TRBV28 - - TGTGCCAGCAGTTTAGGGATTAATAGCAATCAGCCCCAGCATTTT CASSLGINSNQPQHF
12 TRBJ1-4 TRBV7-8 - - TGTGCCAGCACTGAAAGCCAGGAAAAACTGTTTTTT CASTESQEKLFF
15 TRBJ2-1 TRBV25-1 TRBD2 - TGTGCCAGCAGGGGACTAGCGGGAGTCAGGAATGAGCAGTTCTTC CASRGLAGVRNEQFF
16 TRBJ2-5 TRBV9 TRBD2 - TGTGCCAGCAGCGTACCCCTAGCGGGAGGCGAAGAGACCCAGTACTTC CASSVPLAGGEETQYF
14 TRBJ2-3 TRBV30 - - TGTGCCTGGAGTCCGCTCTTCAGCACAGATACGCAGTATTTT CAWSPLFSTDTQYF
18 TRBJ2-1 TRBV5-1 TRBD1 - TGCGCCAGCCGTGCCGGGACAGGGGTAATCGGGACGGTTAGTGAGCAGTTCTTC CASRAGTGVIGTVSEQFF
16 TRBJ1-5 TRBV28 TRBD1 medium-sized TGTGCCAGCAGTTTCTTCGGTAGGGGGCCTGATCAGCCCCAGCATTTT CASSFFGRGPDQPQHF
15 TRBJ2-1 TRBV19 - - TGTGCCAGTACCCCCGGGGACTGGATTGAAAATGAGCAGTTCTTC CASTPGDWIENEQFF
14 TRBJ2-7 TRBV7-3 - - TGTGCCAGCAGCTTAGGGGGGGCGTCCTACGAGCAGTACTTC CASSLGGASYEQYF
14 TRBJ2-7 TRBV28 - - TGTGCCAGCAGTTTGGAGGGGGGGCACTACGAGCAGTACTTC CASSLEGGHYEQYF
13 TRBJ2-7 TRBV5-6 - - TGTGCCAGCAGCTTGGTGGACAGCTACGAGCAGTACTTC CASSLVDSYEQYF